The clone carrying this T cell receptor (beta chain) appeared once. Its antigen is still unknown. Profiling relied on immunoSEQ multiplex PCR, and the TCRdb table lists in-frame clones only, not all of them. Among some 50,000 clones, roughly 94% were seen once, and the ten largest hold about 7.8%. Trimming cost V 4 bases and J 0 bases; bases outside gene matches: 7. Germline V gives CDR1 MGHRA, CDR2 YSYEKL. The CDR3 loop spans 16 amino acids. These data come from a study of cytomegalovirus exposure and HLA in healthy donors. Study-level points and caveats: A later analysis found first-cohort TCR clusters tended to co-occur in the 120 validation repertoires. Reports indicated that the classifier achieved high specificity and sensitivity in diagnosing cytomegalovirus status. Through in vitro validation, a few CMV-associated chains were shown to be specific for CMV antigens. The study designated over 150 TCR beta chains cytomegalovirus-associated.

The material sequenced was PBMCs. This TCR derives from a woman younger than 35 in good health and CMV-seropositive. The V gene is TRBV4-1, the J gene TRBJ2-3; 7 nucleotides agree with TRBD1. The CDR3 sequence is CASSPLGTASTDTQYF. CDR3 in DNA: TGCGCCAGCAGCCCGTTAGGGACAGCTAGCACAGATACGCAGTATTTT.